Shown below are 9 T cell receptor beta chains from a single sample sequenced in a study of shared clonotypes between healthy human individuals. The data were produced by immunoSEQ multiplex PCR, yet TCRdb's version contains in-frame clones alone and is incomplete. Of about 300,000 clones in the sample, around two thirds are singletons; the top ten hold about 9.3%. The sample was memory CD4+ T cells sorted from blood. Documented subset: CD45RA-negative fraction. Source of these receptors: a man aged 25-40 years in good health.

The chain joins TRBV5-4 to TRBJ2-3; 7 positions match TRBD1. Germline-derived CDR1 and CDR2 are SGHNT and YYREEE (reference sequence). The trim removed 3 bases at V and 5 bases at J, leaving 12 bases unmatched. The CDR3 loop spans 16 amino acids. CDR3 bases: TGTGCCAGCAGCTCCCTTGACAGGGTTGTCGGAGATACGCAGTATTTT. Translated: CASSSLDRVVGDTQYF.

The chain couples TRBV4-1 to TRBJ1-4; D remains ambiguous. This CDR3 comprises 15 residues. Trimming cost V 1 base and J 3 bases, with 9 bases left between them. Germline loops: CDR1 MGHRA, CDR2 YSYEKL. As DNA, the CDR3 is TGCGCCAGCAGCCAAGGTCGAGTCCCTAATGAAAAACTGTTTTTT. The encoded protein is CASSQGRVPNEKLFF.

Comment on this clone: Within the sample, other DNA sequences also encode this same CDR3. Here the CDR3 DNA reads TGCGCCAGCTCGGGTCTTAGCTCCTACGAGCAGTACTTC. As protein: CASSGLSSYEQYF. The chain combines TRBV5-1 with TRBJ2-7; D is unresolved. Germline lookup yields CDR1 SGHRS and CDR2 YFSETQ. V lost 7 bases to trimming and J lost 0 bases, with 11 bases between them. This CDR3 contains 13 residues. Combining the CDR3 with reference TRBV5-1 and TRBJ2-7 gives the whole variable domain KAGVTQTPRYLIKTRGQQVTLSCSPISGHRSVSWYQQTPGQGLQFLFEYFSETQRNKGNFPGRFSGRQFSNSRSEMNVSTLELGDSALYLCASSGLSSYEQYFGPGTRLTVT.

The chain couples TRBV6-6 to TRBJ2-7, with TRBD1 matching over 9 bases. CDR1 and CDR2 from the germline V gene are MNHNY and SVGAGI (reference sequence). The ends lost 4 bases at V and 6 bases at J; junction bases unmatched: 4. The CDR3 length is 13 residues. The DNA of the CDR3 is TGTGCCAGCAGTTCACAGGGGGCGGGCGAGCAGTACTTC. It is translated as CASSSQGAGEQYF.

The chain links TRBV5-4 to TRBJ2-5; 9 nucleotides line up with TRBD1. The germline gives CDR1 SGHNT, CDR2 YYREEE (reference sequence). The J segment lost 4 bases and the V segment lost 3 bases, leaving 1 base of the junction unmatched. The CDR3 has 13 amino acids. Here the CDR3 reads CASSSGQGETQYF. Written as DNA, the CDR3 is TGTGCCAGCAGCTCGGGACAGGGAGAGACCCAGTACTTC. The full variable domain, its missing parts supplied by reference TRBV5-4 and TRBJ2-5, is ETGVTQSPTHLIKTRGQQVTLRCSSQSGHNTVSWYQQALGQGPQFIFQYYREEENGRGNFPPRFSGLQFPNYSSELNVNALELDDSALYLCASSSGQGETQYFGPGTRLLVL.

This CDR3 reads CASRYDRGLSDTQYF. The CDR3 region has the DNA TGTGCCAGCAGGTACGACAGGGGGCTCTCAGATACGCAGTATTTT. The V gene is TRBV28, the J gene TRBJ2-3; 10 bases align to TRBD1. This CDR3 has 15 residues. CDR1 and CDR2 (germline): MDHEN, SYDVKM. The ends lost 6 bases at V and 4 bases at J; junction bases unmatched: 7.

The chain combines TRBV18 with TRBJ1-1, with a weak D call TRBD1 (5 bases). V lost 6 bases and J 3 bases, leaving 14 bases between the germline ends. The CDR3 covers 14 residues. CDR1 and CDR2 (germline): KGHSH, LQKENI. CDR3 sequence: CASSGAHGDTEAFF. The CDR3 DNA is TGTGCCAGCTCCGGGGCCCACGGGGACACTGAAGCTTTCTTT.

The chain combines TRBV2 with TRBJ2-7, with 15 positions matching TRBD2. The CDR3 is made up of 17 amino acids. The germline V gene has CDR1 SNHLY and CDR2 FYNNEI. The J segment lost 0 bases and the V segment lost 5 bases, leaving 5 bases of the junction unmatched. CDR3 coding DNA: TGTGCCAGCAGTCCGGGACTAGCGGGGGGCAGCTCCTACGAGCAGTACTTC. It specifies CASSPGLAGGSSYEQYF. Full variable domain (outside the CDR3, taken from reference TRBV2 and TRBJ2-7): EPEVTQTPSHQVTQMGQEVILRCVPISNHLYFYWYRQILGQKVEFLVSFYNNEISEKSEIFDDQFSVERPDGSNFTLKIRSTKLEDSAMYFCASSPGLAGGSSYEQYFGPGTRLTVT.

This rearrangement joins TRBV28 to TRBJ2-4; 8 nucleotides align to TRBD1. This CDR3 has 11 amino acids. Germline CDR1 reads MDHEN; CDR2 reads SYDVKM. The ends lost 4 bases at V and 11 bases at J; junction bases unmatched: 1. As DNA, the CDR3 is TGTGCCAGCAGTTGGGACAGGTTTCAGTACTTC. Residues: CASSWDRFQYF.